What follows are 16 T cell receptor beta chains derived from one specimen sequenced in a study of cytomegalovirus exposure and HLA in healthy donors. Primers for the PCR totalled 60 Vbeta and 13 Jbeta. The table came from immunoSEQ multiplex PCR; TCRdb's copy has only in-frame clones and leaves some out. The sample table includes 63,000 or so clones. Sample: PBMCs. The source of these receptors is a boy aged 5-17 years in good health and CMV-seronegative.

The chain combines TRBV19 with TRBJ1-5; 9 nucleotides agree with TRBD1. Germline values: CDR1 LNHDA, CDR2 SQIVND (reference sequence). This CDR3 region has 18 residues. V was pared by 11 bases and J by 2 bases, with 19 bases of the junction left unmatched. This CDR3 is CALSTDRGGSLGNQPQHF. CDR3 DNA: TGTGCCCTAAGTACCGACAGGGGGGGAAGCTTAGGCAATCAGCCCCAGCATTTT.

This chain connects TRBV7-7 to TRBJ2-3; 9 bases match TRBD2. Germline-derived CDR1 and CDR2 are SSHAT and FNYEAQ (reference sequence). The CDR3 is 15 residues long. V lost 1 base and J lost 5; bases outside the gene matches: 4. The CDR3 coding sequence is TGTGCCAGCAGCTTAGGCGGGGGGGCCGAAGATACGCAGTATTTT. Protein sequence: CASSLGGGAEDTQYF.

The chain has TRBV7-9 and TRBJ2-7, with a weak D call TRBD1 (5 bases). The V and J ends lost 6 bases and 2 bases respectively, with 11 bases between them. Germline assignment: CDR1 SEHNR and CDR2 FQNEAQ (reference sequence). There are 13 residues in the CDR3. CDR3 protein: CASRQDGAYEQYF. Written as DNA, the CDR3 is TGTGCCAGCAGACAGGACGGCGCCTACGAGCAGTACTTC.

The V and J genes are TRBV10-3 and TRBJ1-1; 8 bases are shared with TRBD1. The CDR3 sequence is 14 residues long. V gave up 4 bases and J gave up 0 bases; unmatched junction bases: 1. Germline CDR1 is ENHRY and CDR2 is SYGVKD. The DNA of the CDR3 is TGTGCCATCAGTGCGGACAGGGTGAACACTGAAGCTTTCTTT. Translating it yields CAISADRVNTEAFF.

The rearrangement joins TRBV25-1 to TRBJ2-3; D gene uncertain. V lost 1 base and J lost 6, with 5 bases in between. Germline CDR1 MGHDK, CDR2 SYGVNS. The CDR3 covers 12 residues. CDR3 coding DNA: TGTGCCAGCAGTGAATTTTCGGATACGCAGTATTTT. Its protein is CASSEFSDTQYF.

The chain joins TRBV19 to TRBJ1-2; perhaps TRBD1 as D (6 bases). Trimming took off 8 bases at V and 7 bases at J, with 17 bases between the two ends. CDR3 length: 13 amino acids. Germline V CDR1 and CDR2: LNHDA, SQIVND (reference sequence). The CDR3 reads CASSELGGSGYTF. CDR3 DNA sequence: TGTGCCAGTTCTGAATTAGGGGGATCTGGCTACACCTTC.

The gene calls are TRBV6-6 and TRBJ2-7; 9 bases match TRBD1. The ends lost 3 bases at V and 7 bases at J; junction bases unmatched: 10. Germline CDR1 reads MNHNY; CDR2 reads SVGAGI (reference sequence). The CDR3 contains 15 residues. The CDR3 here is CASSYKGQGWKEQYF. The DNA of the CDR3 is TGTGCCAGCAGTTATAAGGGACAGGGATGGAAAGAGCAGTACTTC.

The chain links TRBV27 to TRBJ1-2; the match to TRBD1 covers 9 bases. The CDR3 loop spans 16 amino acids. The J segment lost 3 bases and the V segment lost 5 bases, leaving 10 bases of the junction unmatched. CDR1 and CDR2 (germline): MNHEY, SMNVEV (reference sequence). CDR3 nucleotides: TGTGCCAGCAGTACAAGGACAGGGGCTATCCACTATGGCTACACCTTC. Translating gives CASSTRTGAIHYGYTF.

The V and J genes are TRBV9 and TRBJ2-7; 10 nucleotides match TRBD1. Germline values: CDR1 SGDLS, CDR2 YYNGEE. The ends lost 4 bases at V and 2 bases at J; junction bases unmatched: 6. The CDR3 has 15 residues. In nucleotides, the CDR3 is TGTGCCAGCAGCCCCCCCGGGACAGGGGCCTACGAGCAGTACTTC. The encoded protein is CASSPPGTGAYEQYF.

V gene TRBV6-5 combines with J gene TRBJ1-4, with D perhaps TRBD1 (6 bases). Germline V gene sequence: CDR1 MNHEY, CDR2 SVGAGI. Trimming removed 11 bases from V and 3 bases from J, with 10 bases in between. The CDR3 loop spans 12 amino acids. In DNA form, the CDR3 reads TGTGCCTCGAGGGGGTCTAATGAAAAACTGTTTTTT. Translation: CASRGSNEKLFF.

The chain uses TRBV29-1 and TRBJ2-3; no firm D call. From germline, CDR1 is SQVTM and CDR2 ANQGSEA. Trimming cost V 1 base and J 0 bases, with 5 bases left between them. The CDR3 is 13 amino acids. CDR3 region: CSVEARSTDTQYF. The CDR3 region has the DNA TGCAGCGTTGAAGCCAGGAGCACAGATACGCAGTATTTT.

This CDR3 is CASRSGQGPSYEQYF. In DNA, the CDR3 is TGCGCCAGCAGATCCGGACAGGGGCCGTCGTACGAGCAGTACTTC. The V gene is TRBV5-1, the J gene TRBJ2-7; 9 nucleotides line up with TRBD1. Losses at the gene ends were 5 bases for V and 4 bases for J; bases not matched to a gene: 10. There are 15 residues in the CDR3. Germline V gene data show CDR1 as SGHRS and CDR2 as YFSETQ.

This chain links TRBV20-1 with TRBJ1-1; D not resolved. The CDR3 has 11 amino acids. Germline loops: CDR1 DFQATT, CDR2 SNEGSKA (reference sequence). The V end was cut by 5 bases, the J end by 4 bases, with 8 bases between. The CDR3 loop reads CSAFIGTEAFF. CDR3 DNA: TGCAGTGCTTTTATCGGCACTGAAGCTTTCTTT.

The chain employs TRBV12-5 and TRBJ2-3; the D gene is possibly TRBD2 (6 bases). The CDR3 totals 16 residues. V lost 0 bases, J lost 4 bases, and 14 bases lay in between. The germline V gene encodes CDR1 LGHNT and CDR2 FRNRAP. The CDR3 DNA follows: TGTGCTAGTGGTTTGGTAAGAAGCGGGTCCCCAGATACGCAGTATTTT. It yields the protein CASGLVRSGSPDTQYF. Filled out from reference TRBV12-5 and TRBJ2-3, the complete variable domain reads DARVTQTPRHKVTEMGQEVTMRCQPILGHNTVFWYRQTMMQGLELLAYFRNRAPLDDSGMPKDRFSAEMPDATLATLKIQPSEPRDSAVYFCASGLVRSGSPDTQYFGPGTRLTVL.

The J gene is TRBJ1-1, the V gene TRBV19; the match to TRBD1 covers 7 bases. The CDR3 covers 15 residues. V lost 4 bases to trimming and J lost 1 base; unmatched junction nucleotides: 6. Per the germline V gene, CDR1 is LNHDA and CDR2 is SQIVND (reference sequence). The CDR3 sequence: CASSKIDRENTEAFF. CDR3 nucleotide sequence: TGTGCCAGTAGTAAGATTGACAGGGAGAACACTGAAGCTTTCTTT.

The V call is TRBV14, the J call TRBJ2-2; 7 nucleotides align to TRBD1. Germline-derived CDR1 and CDR2 are SGHDN and FVKESK. This CDR3 is built from 17 residues. The V segment lost 4 bases and the J segment 5 bases; nucleotides outside the gene matches: 13. The DNA for the CDR3 is TGTGCCAGCAGCCGAGATTCACAGGGGCCGAGGACCGGGGAGCTGTTTTTT. This gives the protein CASSRDSQGPRTGELFF.